These 22 T cell receptor beta chains came from one sample sequenced in a study of blood T cell repertoires in COVID-19. The protocol was immunoSEQ multiplex PCR, while the TCRdb copy is restricted to in-frame clones and leaves out a portion. Among about 100,000 clones listed, 91% were seen once. The specimen sequenced was peripheral blood. The receptors were sampled from a man in his fifties or sixties with active COVID-19.

This chain connects TRBV7-2 to TRBJ1-5, with D tentatively TRBD1 (5 bases). This CDR3 region has 13 residues. V lost 3 bases to trimming and J lost 5 bases, with 8 bases between them. Germline-derived CDR1 and CDR2 are SGHTA and FQGNSA. This CDR3 is CASSLTDHQPQHF. DNA of the CDR3: TGTGCCAGCAGCTTGACAGACCATCAGCCCCAGCATTTT.

The V gene is TRBV5-6, the J gene TRBJ2-7; 7 positions match TRBD2. The V gene end was trimmed by 4 bases and the J gene end by 1 base; junction bases not matched to a gene: 11. The CDR3 has 16 amino acids. Germline V lookup: CDR1 SGHDT, CDR2 YYEEEE. CDR3 amino acids: CASSTYLREKSYEQYV. The CDR3 bases are TGTGCCAGCAGCACTTATTTGCGGGAGAAATCCTACGAGCAGTACGTC.

This chain uses TRBV9 with TRBJ2-1, with 9 positions matching TRBD2. The CDR3 is made up of 17 amino acids. The ends lost 4 bases at V and 0 bases at J; junction bases unmatched: 8. Germline V gene data show CDR1 as SGDLS and CDR2 as YYNGEE. CDR3 in DNA: TGTGCCAGCAGCTTTTACCATAGCGGGAGCTCCTACAATGAGCAGTTCTTC. Its translation: CASSFYHSGSSYNEQFF.

The chain couples TRBV15 to TRBJ2-3, with 7 bases that match TRBD2. Trimming took 2 bases from V and 3 from J; bases not matched to a gene: 17. Germline CDR1 reads LNHNV; CDR2 reads YYDKDF (reference sequence). The CDR3 totals 19 residues. The CDR3 spells CATSRPLGAGAGRTDTQYF. The CDR3 DNA reads as TGTGCCACCAGCAGACCGCTCGGGGCGGGAGCGGGGAGAACAGATACGCAGTATTTT.

V usage is TRBV7-4 and J usage is TRBJ2-7; D is ambiguous. Germline CDR1 and CDR2: SGHVT and SQSDAQ. The CDR3 contains 15 residues. Trimming pared 1 base from V and 2 bases from J, leaving 12 bases between. The CDR3 DNA sequence: TGTGCCAGCAGCTTAGGGAGCAGTCAGACCTACGAGCAGTACTTC. Its protein is CASSLGSSQTYEQYF.

The chain employs TRBV6-7 and TRBJ1-3; D remains unclear. TRBV6-7 is an ORF for which the function is uncertain. Trimming took 6 bases from V and 0 from J, leaving 12 bases between them. The CDR3 has 15 residues. CDR3 residues: CASSHDPNSGNTIYF. DNA of the CDR3: TGTGCCAGCAGCCACGATCCTAACTCTGGAAACACCATATATTTT.

The rearrangement joins TRBV19 to TRBJ2-6; perhaps TRBD1 as D (5 bases). Trimming stripped 3 bases from V and 1 base from J, with 7 bases between. This CDR3 contains 15 residues. The germline CDR1 and CDR2 sequences are LNHDA and SQIVND (reference sequence). The CDR3 region is CASSIAGSGANVLTF. For the CDR3, the DNA is TGTGCCAGTAGTATCGCAGGGTCTGGGGCCAACGTCCTGACTTTC. The full variable domain, with the rest looked up from reference TRBV19 and TRBJ2-6, is DGGITQSPKYLFRKEGQNVTLSCEQNLNHDAMYWYRQDPGQGLRLIYYSQIVNDFQKGDIAEGYSVSREKKESFPLTVTSAQKNPTAFYLCASSIAGSGANVLTFGAGSRLTVL.

V gene TRBV7-9 combines with J gene TRBJ1-4, with 7 nucleotides matching TRBD1. The J segment lost 3 bases and the V segment lost 5 bases, leaving 6 bases of the junction unmatched. The CDR3 covers 15 residues. The germline CDR1 and CDR2 sequences are SEHNR and FQNEAQ (reference sequence). For the CDR3, the DNA is TGTGCCAGCAGCCCCGGGACAGCCGCTAATGAAAAACTGTTTTTT. Translation gives CASSPGTAANEKLFF.

This chain joins TRBV19 and TRBJ2-5, with 7 bases fitting TRBD1. The CDR3 sequence is 12 residues long. J lost 2 bases, V lost 8 bases, and 2 bases had no gene match. CDR1 is LNHDA and CDR2 is SQIVND in the germline V gene (reference sequence). In DNA, the CDR3 is TGTGCCAGTGGGGGACAGCAAGAGACCCAGTACTTC. Protein product: CASGGQQETQYF.

The chain links TRBV11-2 to TRBJ1-1, with D possibly matching TRBD1 (6 bases). V was trimmed by 5 bases and J by 0 bases, leaving 10 bases between them. The CDR3 contains 14 residues. CDR1 SGHAT and CDR2 FQNNGV come from the germline V gene. For the CDR3, the DNA is TGTGCCAGCAGCAAGGGACACTTGAACACTGAAGCTTTCTTT. It specifies CASSKGHLNTEAFF.

The chain combines TRBV18 with TRBJ2-5, with 9 bases aligning to TRBD1. CDR1 KGHSH and CDR2 LQKENI come from the germline V gene. CDR3 size: 15 residues. Trimming cost V 2 bases and J 0 bases; bases outside gene matches: 1. CDR3 amino acids: CASSPDRGYQETQYF. CDR3 sequence (DNA): TGTGCCAGCTCACCAGACAGGGGGTACCAAGAGACCCAGTACTTC. The entire variable domain, with the rest obtained from reference TRBV18 and TRBJ2-5, is as follows: NAGVMQNPRHLVRRRGQEARLRCSPMKGHSHVYWYRQLPEEGLKFMVYLQKENIIDESGMPKERFSAEFPKEGPSILRIQQVVRGDSAAYFCASSPDRGYQETQYFGPGTRLLVL.

The V and J genes are TRBV5-4 and TRBJ1-2, with a possible D match to TRBD1 (5 bases). Per germline, CDR1 SGHNT and CDR2 YYREEE (reference sequence). The CDR3 sequence is 14 residues long. V was pared by 0 bases and J by 8 bases, with 14 bases between. The CDR3 region is CASSLVGRGGGYTF. CDR3 in DNA: TGTGCCAGCAGCTTGGTGGGGCGGGGCGGGGGCTACACCTTC.

For the CDR3, the DNA is TGTGCCAGCAGTTTTACAGGGGGCGTTCAGCCCCAGCATTTT. Its translation: CASSFTGGVQPQHF. The chain uses TRBV28 and TRBJ1-5; the match to TRBD1 covers 9 bases. The CDR3 has 14 amino acids. V shed 3 bases and J 6 bases; nucleotides not matched to a gene: 3. The germline gives CDR1 MDHEN, CDR2 SYDVKM.

V gene TRBV15 combines with J gene TRBJ2-1, with 7 bases lining up with TRBD2. The CDR3 covers 17 residues. CDR1 and CDR2 (germline): LNHNV, YYDKDF (reference sequence). Trimming removed 3 bases from V and 8 bases from J; junction bases left unmatched: 16. CDR3 coding DNA: TGTGCCACCAGCAGCTCTCCCGGGAGACTAGCAGGTTATGAGCAGTTCTTC. Protein: CATSSSPGRLAGYEQFF.

The chain employs TRBV7-6 and TRBJ1-6; D gene ambiguous. V lost 1 base to trimming and J lost 8 bases, with 6 bases between them. This CDR3 comprises 13 residues. Per germline, CDR1 SGHVS and CDR2 FNYEAQ. The CDR3 reads CASSLGQDSPLHF. In DNA, the CDR3 is TGTGCCAGCAGCTTAGGGCAAGATTCACCCCTCCACTTT.

V is TRBV27 and J is TRBJ2-7; 12 nucleotides agree with TRBD1. Germline CDR1 is MNHEY and CDR2 is SMNVEV (reference sequence). The CDR3 runs 15 residues. V shed 8 bases and J 4 bases; nucleotides not matched to a gene: 9. CDR3 nucleotides: TGTGCCAGCGGGTCCGGGACAGGGGGCTTTTACGAGCAGTACGTC. Protein sequence: CASGSGTGGFYEQYV.

The chain recombines TRBV24-1 with TRBJ2-5; 7 bases fit TRBD1. The V gene end was trimmed by 4 bases and the J gene end by 1 base; junction bases not matched to a gene: 5. This CDR3 is built from 15 residues. Germline V gene lookup returns CDR1 KGHDR and CDR2 SFDVKD. DNA of the CDR3: TGTGCCACCAGTGACCCGACAGGGTTCCAAGAGACCCAGTACTTC. It codes for CATSDPTGFQETQYF.

The chain uses TRBV10-3 and TRBJ2-3, with 8 nucleotides matching TRBD2. V lost 3 bases and J lost 0; bases outside the gene matches: 5. Per germline, CDR1 ENHRY and CDR2 SYGVKD. The CDR3 consists of 16 residues. CDR3 protein: CAISDRLAGSTDTQYF. CDR3 bases: TGTGCCATCAGTGACAGGCTAGCGGGTAGCACAGATACGCAGTATTTT.

This clone has a handful of counts. The J gene is TRBJ1-4, the V gene TRBV4-1; 8 positions agree with TRBD1. Trimming removed 4 bases from V and 2 bases from J; junction bases left unmatched: 6. Germline CDR1 is MGHRA and CDR2 is YSYEKL. CDR3 length equals 16 residues. The CDR3 region is CASSRSDRDTNEKLFF. CDR3 DNA: TGCGCCAGCAGCCGTTCGGACAGGGATACTAATGAAAAACTGTTTTTT.

This rearrangement joins TRBV30 to TRBJ2-5; maybe TRBD2 (6 bases). Germline V gene data show CDR1 as GTSNPN and CDR2 as SVGIG (reference sequence). The CDR3 is made up of 13 amino acids. V was clipped by 2 bases and J by 0 bases, with 7 bases between them. CDR3 in DNA: TGTGCCTGGAGTCGGGACTACCAAGAGACCCAGTACTTC. Protein product: CAWSRDYQETQYF.

The chain links TRBV11-3 to TRBJ2-1; 9 bases fit TRBD2. Germline-derived CDR1 and CDR2 are SGHNT and YENEEA. This CDR3 is built from 16 residues. V was clipped by 0 bases and J by 4 bases; unmatched bases: 4. The CDR3 bases are TGTGCCAGCAGCTTAGAAGGGCTAGCGGGATACAATGAGCAGTTCTTC. Translated, it gives CASSLEGLAGYNEQFF. Full variable domain (rest looked up from reference TRBV11-3 and TRBJ2-1): EAGVVQSPRYKIIEKKQPVAFWCNPISGHNTLYWYLQNLGQGPELLIRYENEEAVDDSQLPKDRFSAERLKGVDSTLKIQPAELGDSAVYLCASSLEGLAGYNEQFFGPGTRLTVL.

The J gene is TRBJ1-2, the V gene TRBV6-5, with 7 bases that match TRBD1. The V and J ends lost 6 bases and 2 bases, in that order; junction bases with no gene match: 6. This CDR3 is 14 amino acids long. Germline CDR1 is MNHEY and CDR2 is SVGAGI. CDR3 DNA sequence: TGTGCCAGCAGCTATGACAGGGACAACTATGGCTACACCTTC. This translates into CASSYDRDNYGYTF.